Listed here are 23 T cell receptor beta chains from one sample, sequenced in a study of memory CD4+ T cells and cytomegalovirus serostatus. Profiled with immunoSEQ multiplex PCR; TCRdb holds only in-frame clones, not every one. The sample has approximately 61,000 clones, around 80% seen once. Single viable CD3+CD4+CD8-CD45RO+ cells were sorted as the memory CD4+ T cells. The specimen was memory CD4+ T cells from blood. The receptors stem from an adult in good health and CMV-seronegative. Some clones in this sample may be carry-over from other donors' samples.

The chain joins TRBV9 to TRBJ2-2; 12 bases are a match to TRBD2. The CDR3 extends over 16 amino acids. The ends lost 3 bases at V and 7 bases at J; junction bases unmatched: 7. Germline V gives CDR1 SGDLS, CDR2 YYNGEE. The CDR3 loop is CASSASGGAGIGELFF. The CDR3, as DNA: TGTGCCAGCAGCGCTAGCGGGGGGGCCGGAATCGGGGAGCTGTTTTTT.

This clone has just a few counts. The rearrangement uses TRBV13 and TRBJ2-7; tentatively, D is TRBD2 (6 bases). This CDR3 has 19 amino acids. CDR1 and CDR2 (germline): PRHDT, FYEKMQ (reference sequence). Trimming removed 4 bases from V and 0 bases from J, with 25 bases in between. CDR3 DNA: TGTGCCAGCAGCTACTGGGCGGGGCCGAAGCGAAGGAGCTCCTACGAGCAGTACTTC. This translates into CASSYWAGPKRRSSYEQYF.

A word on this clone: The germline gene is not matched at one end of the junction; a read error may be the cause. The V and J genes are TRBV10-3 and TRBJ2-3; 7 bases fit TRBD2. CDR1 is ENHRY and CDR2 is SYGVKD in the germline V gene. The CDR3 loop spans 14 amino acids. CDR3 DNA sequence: TGTGCCAGCAGTAGGAGGGAGGGGAGGGATACGCAGTATTTT. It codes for CASSRREGRDTQYF.

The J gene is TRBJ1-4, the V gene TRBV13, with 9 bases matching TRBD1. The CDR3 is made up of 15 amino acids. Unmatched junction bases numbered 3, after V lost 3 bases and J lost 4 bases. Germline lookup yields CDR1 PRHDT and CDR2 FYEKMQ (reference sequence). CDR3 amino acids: CASSFRTGDNEKLFF. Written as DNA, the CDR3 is TGTGCCAGCAGCTTCCGGACAGGGGATAATGAAAAACTGTTTTTT.

The CDR3 loop reads CASSYSRDYEQFF. DNA of the CDR3: TGTGCCAGCAGTTACTCCAGGGATTATGAGCAGTTCTTC. This chain joins TRBV6-6 and TRBJ2-1, with D tentatively TRBD1 (5 bases). CDR3 length: 13 residues. V was pared by 0 bases and J by 8 bases, with 8 bases between. The V gene's germline CDR1 is MNHNY and CDR2 SVGAGI (reference sequence).

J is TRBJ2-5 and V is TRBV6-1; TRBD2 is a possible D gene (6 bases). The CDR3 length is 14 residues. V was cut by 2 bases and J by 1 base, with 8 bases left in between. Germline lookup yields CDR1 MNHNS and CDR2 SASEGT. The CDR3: CASSEPGLQETQYF. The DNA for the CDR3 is TGTGCCAGCAGTGAACCGGGACTCCAAGAGACCCAGTACTTC.

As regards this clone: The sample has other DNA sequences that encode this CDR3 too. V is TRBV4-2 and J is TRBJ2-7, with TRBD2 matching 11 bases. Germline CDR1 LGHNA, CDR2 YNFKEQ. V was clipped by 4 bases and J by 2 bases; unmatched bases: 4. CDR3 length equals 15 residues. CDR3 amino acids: CASSPSGRNAYEQYF. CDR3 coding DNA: TGTGCCAGCAGCCCTAGCGGGAGGAATGCCTACGAGCAGTACTTC.

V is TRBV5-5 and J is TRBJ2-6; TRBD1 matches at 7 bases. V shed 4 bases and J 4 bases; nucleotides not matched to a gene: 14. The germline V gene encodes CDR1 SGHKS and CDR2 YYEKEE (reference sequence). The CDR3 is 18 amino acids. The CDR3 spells CASSPLIRGRSGANVLTF. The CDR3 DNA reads TGTGCCAGCAGCCCCCTGATAAGGGGGCGTTCCGGGGCCAACGTCCTGACTTTC.

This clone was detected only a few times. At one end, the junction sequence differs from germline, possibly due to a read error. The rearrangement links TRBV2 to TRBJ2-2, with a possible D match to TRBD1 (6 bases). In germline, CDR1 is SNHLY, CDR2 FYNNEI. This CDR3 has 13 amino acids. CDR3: CASHSDSGGQLFF. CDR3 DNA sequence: TGTGCCAGTCATTCGGACAGTGGCGGGCAGCTGTTTTTT.

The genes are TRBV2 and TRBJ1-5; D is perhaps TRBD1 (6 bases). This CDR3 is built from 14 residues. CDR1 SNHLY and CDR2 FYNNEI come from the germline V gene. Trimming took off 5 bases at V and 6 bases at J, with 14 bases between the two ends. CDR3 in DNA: TGTGCCAGCAGTCCAGGGGCGGTCAGTCAGCCCCAGCATTTT. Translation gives CASSPGAVSQPQHF. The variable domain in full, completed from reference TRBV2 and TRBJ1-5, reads EPEVTQTPSHQVTQMGQEVILRCVPISNHLYFYWYRQILGQKVEFLVSFYNNEISEKSEIFDDQFSVERPDGSNFTLKIRSTKLEDSAMYFCASSPGAVSQPQHFGDGTRLSIL.

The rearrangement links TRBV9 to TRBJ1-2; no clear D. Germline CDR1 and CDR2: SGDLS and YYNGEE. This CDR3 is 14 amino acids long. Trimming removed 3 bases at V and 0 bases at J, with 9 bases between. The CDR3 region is CASSGTLTNYGYTF. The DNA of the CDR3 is TGTGCCAGCAGCGGGACCCTTACTAACTATGGCTACACCTTC.

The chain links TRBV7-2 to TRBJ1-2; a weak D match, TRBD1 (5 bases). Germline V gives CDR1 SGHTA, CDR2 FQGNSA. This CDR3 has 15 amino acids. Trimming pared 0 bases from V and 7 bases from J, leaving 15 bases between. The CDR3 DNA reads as TGTGCCAGCAGCTTAGCACGGGGCCTCCTAGGTGGCTACACCTTC. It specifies CASSLARGLLGGYTF.

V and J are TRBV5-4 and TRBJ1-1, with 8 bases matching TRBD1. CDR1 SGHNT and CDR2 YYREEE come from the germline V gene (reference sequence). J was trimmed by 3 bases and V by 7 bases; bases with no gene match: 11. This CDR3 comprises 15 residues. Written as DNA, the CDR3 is TGTGCCAGCGGCCTCGGGGACAGGATTTACACTGAAGCTTTCTTT. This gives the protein CASGLGDRIYTEAFF.

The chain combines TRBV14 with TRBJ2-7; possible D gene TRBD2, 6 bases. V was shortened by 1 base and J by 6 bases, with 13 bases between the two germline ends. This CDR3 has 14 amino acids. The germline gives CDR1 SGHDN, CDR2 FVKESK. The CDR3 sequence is CASSQVFGGSEQYF. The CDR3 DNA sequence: TGTGCCAGCAGCCAAGTTTTCGGGGGTAGCGAGCAGTACTTC.

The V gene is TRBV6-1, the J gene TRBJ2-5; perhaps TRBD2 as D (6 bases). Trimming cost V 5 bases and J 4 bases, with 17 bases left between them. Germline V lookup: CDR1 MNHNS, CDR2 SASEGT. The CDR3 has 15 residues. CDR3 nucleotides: TGTGCCAGCAGTCGGACGCTAGCGTCAATAGAGACCCAGTACTTC. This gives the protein CASSRTLASIETQYF.

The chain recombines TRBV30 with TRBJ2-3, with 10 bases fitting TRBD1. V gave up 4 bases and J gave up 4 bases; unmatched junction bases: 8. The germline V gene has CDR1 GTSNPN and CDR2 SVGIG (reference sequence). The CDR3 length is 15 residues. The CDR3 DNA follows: TGTGCCTGGATGCCCTTGGACAGGGGGGCAGATACGCAGTATTTT. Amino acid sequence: CAWMPLDRGADTQYF.

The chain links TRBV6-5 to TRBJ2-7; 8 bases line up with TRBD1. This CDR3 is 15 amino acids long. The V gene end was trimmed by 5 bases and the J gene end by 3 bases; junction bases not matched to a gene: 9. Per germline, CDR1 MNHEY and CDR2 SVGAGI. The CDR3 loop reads CASSQYRDRYYEQYF. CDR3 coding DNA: TGTGCCAGCAGTCAATACCGGGACAGGTACTACGAGCAGTACTTC.

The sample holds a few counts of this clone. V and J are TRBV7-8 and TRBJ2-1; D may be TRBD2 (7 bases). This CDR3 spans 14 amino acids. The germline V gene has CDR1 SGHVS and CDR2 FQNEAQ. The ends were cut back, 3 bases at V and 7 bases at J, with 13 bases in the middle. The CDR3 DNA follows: TGTGCCAGCAGCTTTGTACAGGGAGGGAATGAGCAGTTCTTC. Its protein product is CASSFVQGGNEQFF.

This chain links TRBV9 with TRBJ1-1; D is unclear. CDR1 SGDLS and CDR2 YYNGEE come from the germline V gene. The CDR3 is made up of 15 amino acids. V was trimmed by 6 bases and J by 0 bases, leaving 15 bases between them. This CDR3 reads CASTLSWGMNTEAFF. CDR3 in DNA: TGTGCCAGCACCCTAAGTTGGGGAATGAACACTGAAGCTTTCTTT.

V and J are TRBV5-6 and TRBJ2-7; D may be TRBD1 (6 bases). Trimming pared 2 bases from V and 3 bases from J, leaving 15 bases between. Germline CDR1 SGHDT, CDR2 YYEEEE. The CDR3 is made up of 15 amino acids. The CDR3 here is CASSFKTGLIYEQYF. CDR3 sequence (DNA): TGTGCCAGCAGCTTTAAAACAGGGTTAATCTACGAGCAGTACTTC.

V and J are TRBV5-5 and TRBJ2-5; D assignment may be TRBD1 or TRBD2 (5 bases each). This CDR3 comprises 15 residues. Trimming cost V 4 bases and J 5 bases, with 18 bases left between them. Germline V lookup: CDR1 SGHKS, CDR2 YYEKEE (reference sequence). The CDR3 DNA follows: TGTGCCAGCAGCCCCCTCGGGGCCCGAAGGGAGACCCAGTACTTC. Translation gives CASSPLGARRETQYF. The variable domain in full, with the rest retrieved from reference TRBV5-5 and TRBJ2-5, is DAGVTQSPTHLIKTRGQQVTLRCSPISGHKSVSWYQQVLGQGPQFIFQYYEKEERGRGNFPDRFSARQFPNYSSELNVNALLLGDSALYLCASSPLGARRETQYFGPGTRLLVL.

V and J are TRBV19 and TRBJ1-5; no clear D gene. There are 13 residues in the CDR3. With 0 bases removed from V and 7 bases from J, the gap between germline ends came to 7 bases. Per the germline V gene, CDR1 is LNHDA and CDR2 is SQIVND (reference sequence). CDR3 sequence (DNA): TGTGCCAGTAGTATAGAAGAAAGGCAGCCCCAGCATTTT. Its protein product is CASSIEERQPQHF.

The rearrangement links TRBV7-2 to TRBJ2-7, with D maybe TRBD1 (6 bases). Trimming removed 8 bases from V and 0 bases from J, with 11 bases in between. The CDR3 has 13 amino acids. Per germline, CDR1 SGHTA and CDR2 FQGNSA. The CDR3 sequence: CASEDRFSYEQYF. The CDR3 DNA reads TGTGCCAGCGAAGACAGGTTCTCCTACGAGCAGTACTTC.